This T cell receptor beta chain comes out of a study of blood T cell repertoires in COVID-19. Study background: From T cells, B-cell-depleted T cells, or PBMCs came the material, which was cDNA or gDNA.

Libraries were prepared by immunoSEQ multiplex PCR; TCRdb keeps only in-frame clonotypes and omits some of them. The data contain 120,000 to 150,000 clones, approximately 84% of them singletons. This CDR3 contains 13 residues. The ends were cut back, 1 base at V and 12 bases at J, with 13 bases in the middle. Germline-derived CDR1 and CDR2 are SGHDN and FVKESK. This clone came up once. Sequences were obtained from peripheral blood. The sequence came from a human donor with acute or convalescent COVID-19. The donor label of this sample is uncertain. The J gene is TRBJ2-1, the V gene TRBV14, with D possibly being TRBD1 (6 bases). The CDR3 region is CASSQGTVQVQFF. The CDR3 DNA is TGTGCCAGCAGCCAAGGGACAGTTCAGGTGCAGTTCTTC. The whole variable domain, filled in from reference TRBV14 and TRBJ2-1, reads EAGVTQFPSHSVIEKGQTVTLRCDPISGHDNLYWYRRVMGKEIKFLLHFVKESKQDESGMPNNRFLAERTGGTYSTLKVQPAELEDSGVYFCASSQGTVQVQFFGPGTRLTVL.